This T cell receptor beta chain was profiled in a study of T-cell memory formation after mild COVID-19. This CDR3 has 17 amino acids. The V end was cut by 4 bases, the J end by 2 bases, with 21 bases between. Germline CDR1 SGHRS, CDR2 YFSETQ. TCRalpha and TCRbeta libraries used 5'RACE with constant-segment primers and UMIs. TCRdb re-called the 5' RACE reads through MiXCR, storing one row per CDR3 protein. The sample includes 150,000 to 200,000 distinct CDR3 sequences, approximately 16% of them seen just once. This clonotype was seen only a few times. This chain joins TRBV5-1 and TRBJ2-5, with D maybe TRBD1 (6 bases). The sequence was collected from an adult woman who had mild COVID-19 (a few samples of this study predate the infection). Cell type and time point are not known. The specimen was PBMCs or a T cell subset sorted from them (not recorded which). The CDR3 DNA follows: TGCGCCAGCAGCCGGGACCCCTTCCGGGACAAACAAGAGACCCAGTACTTC. The encoded protein is CASSRDPFRDKQETQYF.